This record covers a single T cell receptor beta chain. Its antigen is undetermined. This CDR3 is built from 14 residues. Per the germline V gene, CDR1 is SGHRS and CDR2 is YFSETQ. Trimming left V 0 bases short and J 3 bases short, with 8 bases between. The source of the sample is a study of T cells in tuberculosis. As for the study in general: Within 7 days of starting treatment, or before, PBMC were stored. The study, taken as a whole, reports: Active tuberculosis TCR-alpha repertoires lay closer to GMM-specific TCRs than IGRA-negative controls, suggesting clonal expansion. Shorter CDR3-alpha in active tuberculosis partly drove smaller distances.

The method was immunoSEQ multiplex PCR; TCRdb's version includes in-frame clones alone and lacks a portion of them. This sample carries tens of thousands of clones, about 95% of them seen once, and the ten largest clones take under 1.5%. Time point specified: new active TB diagnosis, blood taken before or within 7 days of starting treatment. The sample consisted of PBMCs, taken at tuberculosis diagnosis. The sequence came from an adult with tuberculosis. The chain has TRBV5-1 and TRBJ2-3; D uncertain. In DNA, the CDR3 is TGCGCCAGCAGCTTGGGGAGTGAAACAGATACGCAGTATTTT. This translates into CASSLGSETDTQYF.